This passage covers 13 T cell receptor beta chains from one sample sequenced in a study of vaccination effects on CD4 cells after COVID-19. Their antigen targets remain unknown. Repertoires were generated with immunoSEQ multiplex PCR, while TCRdb's copy carries only in-frame clones and drops some. This table holds fewer than 25,000 clones, 60% to 75% found once. Ahead of sequencing, the ViraFEST assay grew antigen-specific CD4+ T cells using viral peptide pools. With about 9 days of culture completed, CD4+ T cells were isolated. Participants completed two doses of the BNT162b2 or mRNA-1273 vaccine. The source was CD4+ T cells from PBMCs cultured with HCoV-NL63 spike peptides, collected after COVID-19 vaccination. These receptors were collected from a human donor who received a COVID-19 vaccine.

V usage is TRBV19 and J usage is TRBJ2-4, with TRBD2 identical over 12 bases. Germline-derived CDR1 and CDR2 are LNHDA and SQIVND (reference sequence). V dropped 4 bases and J dropped 0; count of bases not matched to a gene: 13. The CDR3 contains 20 residues. The CDR3 DNA follows: TGTGCCAGTAGTACCCGACTAGCGGGAGATCAGGTGTCAGCCAAAAACATTCAGTACTTC. This encodes CASSTRLAGDQVSAKNIQYF.

The chain recombines TRBV2 with TRBJ1-5; no clear D. The V and J ends lost 8 bases and 9 bases respectively, with 14 bases between them. Germline V gene sequence: CDR1 SNHLY, CDR2 FYNNEI. The CDR3 consists of 12 residues. The CDR3 reads CASYSGAGPQHF. The CDR3, as DNA: TGTGCCAGCTATTCAGGAGCCGGGCCCCAGCATTTT. The full variable domain, rest sourced from reference TRBV2 and TRBJ1-5, is EPEVTQTPSHQVTQMGQEVILRCVPISNHLYFYWYRQILGQKVEFLVSFYNNEISEKSEIFDDQFSVERPDGSNFTLKIRSTKLEDSAMYFCASYSGAGPQHFGDGTRLSIL.

The rearrangement links TRBV18 to TRBJ1-2; the match to TRBD1 covers 8 bases. Germline V CDR1 and CDR2: KGHSH, LQKENI. The CDR3 is 13 residues long. Trimming took 6 bases from V and 8 from J; bases not matched to a gene: 8. CDR3 nucleotides: TGTGCCAGCTCTCCTCAACGGGACAGGGGCTACACCTTC. Its protein product is CASSPQRDRGYTF. The variable domain in full, completed from reference TRBV18 and TRBJ1-2, reads NAGVMQNPRHLVRRRGQEARLRCSPMKGHSHVYWYRQLPEEGLKFMVYLQKENIIDESGMPKERFSAEFPKEGPSILRIQQVVRGDSAAYFCASSPQRDRGYTFGSGTRLTVV.

The chain is built from TRBV5-1 and TRBJ2-7; 10 bases map to TRBD2. This CDR3 spans 19 amino acids. V was clipped by 1 base and J by 3 bases; unmatched bases: 16. In germline, CDR1 is SGHRS, CDR2 YFSETQ. CDR3 nucleotides: TGCGCCAGCAGCTTGCGTAAGGAGTCCGGACTAGCGGAGATCTACGAGCAGTACTTC. As protein: CASSLRKESGLAEIYEQYF.

This chain links TRBV2 with TRBJ1-1; 8 bases are a match to TRBD1. The CDR3 length is 15 residues. Germline V gene lookup returns CDR1 SNHLY and CDR2 FYNNEI. The junction had 6 bases not matched to a gene; V was cut back by 1 base and J by 5 bases. The CDR3 protein is CASSEDPTGVTEAFF. The CDR3, as DNA: TGTGCCAGCAGTGAAGATCCGACAGGGGTTACTGAAGCTTTCTTT.

This chain joins TRBV14 and TRBJ2-3; 8 bases agree with TRBD2. Germline loops: CDR1 SGHDN, CDR2 FVKESK. CDR3 length: 16 residues. V lost 6 bases to trimming and J lost 2 bases; unmatched junction nucleotides: 10. In DNA form, the CDR3 reads TGTGCCAGCAGGGATACTTTAGCGGGACCCACAGATACGCAGTATTTT. It translates to CASRDTLAGPTDTQYF.

The genes are TRBV2 and TRBJ2-2; possibly TRBD1 for D (6 bases). Per germline, CDR1 SNHLY and CDR2 FYNNEI. Trimming pared 6 bases from V and 4 bases from J, leaving 15 bases between. The CDR3 length is 15 residues. This CDR3 reads CASRPLDRITGELFF. The CDR3 DNA reads as TGTGCCAGCAGACCCCTGGACAGAATCACCGGGGAGCTGTTTTTT.

The V and J genes are TRBV19 and TRBJ2-6; 10 positions agree with TRBD2. Germline CDR1 LNHDA, CDR2 SQIVND (reference sequence). Losses at the gene ends were 6 bases for V and 3 bases for J; bases not matched to a gene: 8. CDR3 length: 17 amino acids. The DNA of the CDR3 is TGTGCCAGTAGCCTAGCGGGAGTGGGAAGTGGGGCCAACGTCCTGACTTTC. Translation: CASSLAGVGSGANVLTF. Full variable domain (rest looked up from reference TRBV19 and TRBJ2-6): DGGITQSPKYLFRKEGQNVTLSCEQNLNHDAMYWYRQDPGQGLRLIYYSQIVNDFQKGDIAEGYSVSREKKESFPLTVTSAQKNPTAFYLCASSLAGVGSGANVLTFGAGSRLTVL.

The chain is built from TRBV27 and TRBJ1-5; maybe TRBD1 (6 bases). The CDR3 is 15 residues long. Trimming shortened V by 6 bases and J by 4 bases, and 16 bases separated the two germline ends. Germline assignment: CDR1 MNHEY and CDR2 SMNVEV (reference sequence). The CDR3 DNA follows: TGTGCCAGCAGGCCTACAGGGATCCGGAATCAGCCCCAGCATTTT. This sequence encodes CASRPTGIRNQPQHF.

The rearrangement links TRBV5-1 to TRBJ1-1, with D unclear. Trimming shortened V by 0 bases and J by 0 bases, and 12 bases separated the two germline ends. This CDR3 comprises 16 residues. CDR1 is SGHRS, CDR2 YFSETQ, per germline. The CDR3 region is CASSLGSGGLNTEAFF. CDR3 nucleotide sequence: TGCGCCAGCAGCTTGGGTTCCGGAGGGCTGAACACTGAAGCTTTCTTT. The entire variable domain, with the rest obtained from reference TRBV5-1 and TRBJ1-1, is as follows: KAGVTQTPRYLIKTRGQQVTLSCSPISGHRSVSWYQQTPGQGLQFLFEYFSETQRNKGNFPGRFSGRQFSNSRSEMNVSTLELGDSALYLCASSLGSGGLNTEAFFGQGTRLTVV.

This chain uses TRBV7-2 with TRBJ2-7; 7 positions match TRBD2. This CDR3 is 14 amino acids long. Per the germline V gene, CDR1 is SGHTA and CDR2 is FQGNSA. V lost 5 bases, J lost 3 bases, and 7 bases stayed unmatched. The CDR3 region is CASSPHGGSYEQYF. CDR3 nucleotide sequence: TGTGCCAGCAGCCCACATGGCGGGAGCTACGAGCAGTACTTC. Variable domain in full (rest from reference TRBV7-2 and TRBJ2-7): GAGVSQSPSNKVTEKGKDVELRCDPISGHTALYWYRQSLGQGLEFLIYFQGNSAPDKSGLPSDRFSAERTGGSVSTLTIQRTQQEDSAVYLCASSPHGGSYEQYFGPGTRLTVT.

This chain links TRBV5-4 with TRBJ1-2; D is undetermined. The ends were cut back, 4 bases at V and 7 bases at J, with 14 bases in the middle. Germline assignment: CDR1 SGHNT and CDR2 YYREEE (reference sequence). CDR3 length: 13 residues. CDR3 sequence (DNA): TGTGCCAGCAGCCGCGTCGGAGAAAGTGGCTACACCTTC. Residues: CASSRVGESGYTF.

The chain is built from TRBV9 and TRBJ2-1, with a weak D call TRBD1 (7 bases). The V and J ends lost 2 bases and 1 base respectively, with 10 bases between them. This CDR3 spans 15 amino acids. Per the germline V gene, CDR1 is SGDLS and CDR2 is YYNGEE. CDR3 bases: TGTGCCAGCAGCGTCGCAGGGGGGTCCTACAATGAGCAGTTCTTC. Protein sequence: CASSVAGGSYNEQFF.